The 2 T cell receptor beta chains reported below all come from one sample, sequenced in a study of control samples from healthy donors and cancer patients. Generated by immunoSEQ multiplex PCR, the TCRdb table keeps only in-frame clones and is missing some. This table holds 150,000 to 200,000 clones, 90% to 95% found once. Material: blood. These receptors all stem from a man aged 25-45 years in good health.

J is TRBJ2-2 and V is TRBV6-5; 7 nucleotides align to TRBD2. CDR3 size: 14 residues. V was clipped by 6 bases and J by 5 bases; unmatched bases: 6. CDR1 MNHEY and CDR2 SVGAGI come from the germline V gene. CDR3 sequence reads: CASRLLAPTGELFF. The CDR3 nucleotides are TGTGCCAGCAGGCTACTAGCGCCAACCGGGGAGCTGTTTTTT.

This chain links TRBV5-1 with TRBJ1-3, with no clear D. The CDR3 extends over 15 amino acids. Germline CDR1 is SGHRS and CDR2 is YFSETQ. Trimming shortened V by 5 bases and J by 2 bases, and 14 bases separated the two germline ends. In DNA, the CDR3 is TGCGCCAGCAGTCCAGGACCCGGCCCTGGAAACACCATATATTTT. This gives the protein CASSPGPGPGNTIYF. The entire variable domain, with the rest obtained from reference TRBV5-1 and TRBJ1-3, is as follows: KAGVTQTPRYLIKTRGQQVTLSCSPISGHRSVSWYQQTPGQGLQFLFEYFSETQRNKGNFPGRFSGRQFSNSRSEMNVSTLELGDSALYLCASSPGPGPGNTIYFGEGSWLTVV.